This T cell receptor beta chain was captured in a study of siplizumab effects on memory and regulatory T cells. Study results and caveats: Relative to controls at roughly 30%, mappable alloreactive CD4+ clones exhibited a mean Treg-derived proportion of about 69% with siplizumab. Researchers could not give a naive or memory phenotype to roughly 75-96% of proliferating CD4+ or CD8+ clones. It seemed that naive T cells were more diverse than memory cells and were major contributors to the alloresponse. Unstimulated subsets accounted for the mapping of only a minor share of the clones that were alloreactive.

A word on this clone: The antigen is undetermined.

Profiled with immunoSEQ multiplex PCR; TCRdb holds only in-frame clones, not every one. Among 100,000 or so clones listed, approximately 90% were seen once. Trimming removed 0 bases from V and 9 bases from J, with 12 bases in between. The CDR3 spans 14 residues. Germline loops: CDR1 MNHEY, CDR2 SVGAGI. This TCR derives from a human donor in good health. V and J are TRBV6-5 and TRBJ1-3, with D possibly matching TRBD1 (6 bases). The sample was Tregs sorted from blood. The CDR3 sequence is CASSYSPGEGTIYF. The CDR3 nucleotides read TGTGCCAGCAGTTACTCCCCAGGGGAAGGCACCATATATTTT.